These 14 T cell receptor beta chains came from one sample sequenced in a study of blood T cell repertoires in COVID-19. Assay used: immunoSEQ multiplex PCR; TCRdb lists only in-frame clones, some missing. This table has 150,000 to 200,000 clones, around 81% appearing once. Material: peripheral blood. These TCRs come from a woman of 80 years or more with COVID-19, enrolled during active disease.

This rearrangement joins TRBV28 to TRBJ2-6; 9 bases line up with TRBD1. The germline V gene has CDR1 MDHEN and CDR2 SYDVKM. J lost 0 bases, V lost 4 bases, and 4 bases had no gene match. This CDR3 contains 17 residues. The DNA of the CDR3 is TGTGCCAGCAGTTCCGGGACAGGGAGCTCTGGGGCCAACGTCCTGACTTTC. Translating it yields CASSSGTGSSGANVLTF.

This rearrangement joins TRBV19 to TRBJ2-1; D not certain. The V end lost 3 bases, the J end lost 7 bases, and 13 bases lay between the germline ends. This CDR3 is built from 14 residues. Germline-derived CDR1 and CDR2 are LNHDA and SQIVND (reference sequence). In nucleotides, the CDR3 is TGTGCCAGTAGTATTAGTCGTACTTTAAATGAGCAGTTCTTC. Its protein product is CASSISRTLNEQFF.

In DNA form, the CDR3 reads TGCGCCAGCAGCCAAGCGTACACCAGGGCTGGAAACACCATATATTTT. Its protein is CASSQAYTRAGNTIYF. The chain carries TRBV4-1 and TRBJ1-3, with TRBD1 as a possible D gene (5 bases). This CDR3 is built from 16 residues. Germline loops: CDR1 MGHRA, CDR2 YSYEKL. Between the trimmed V and J ends, which lost 1 base and 2 bases, there was a span of 12 bases.

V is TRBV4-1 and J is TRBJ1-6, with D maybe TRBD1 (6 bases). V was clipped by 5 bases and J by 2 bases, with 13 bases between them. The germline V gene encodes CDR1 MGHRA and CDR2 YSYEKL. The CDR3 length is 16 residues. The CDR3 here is CASSSRTETYNSPLHF. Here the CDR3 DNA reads TGCGCCAGCAGCTCACGGACAGAAACCTATAATTCACCCCTCCACTTT.

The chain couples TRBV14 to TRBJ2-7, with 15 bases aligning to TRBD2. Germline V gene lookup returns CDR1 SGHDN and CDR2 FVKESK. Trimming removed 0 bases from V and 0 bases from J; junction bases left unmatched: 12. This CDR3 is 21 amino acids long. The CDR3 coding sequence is TGTGCCAGCAGCCAAGAGGCAGGGACTAGCGGGAGGAGGACACTCTCCTACGAGCAGTACTTC. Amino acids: CASSQEAGTSGRRTLSYEQYF.

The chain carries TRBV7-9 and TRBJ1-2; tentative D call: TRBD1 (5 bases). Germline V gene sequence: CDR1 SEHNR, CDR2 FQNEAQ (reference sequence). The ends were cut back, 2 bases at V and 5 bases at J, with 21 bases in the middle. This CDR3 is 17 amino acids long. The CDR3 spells CASSLKLSTRVDYGYTF. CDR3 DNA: TGTGCCAGCAGCTTAAAGCTTTCTACCAGGGTAGATTATGGCTACACCTTC.

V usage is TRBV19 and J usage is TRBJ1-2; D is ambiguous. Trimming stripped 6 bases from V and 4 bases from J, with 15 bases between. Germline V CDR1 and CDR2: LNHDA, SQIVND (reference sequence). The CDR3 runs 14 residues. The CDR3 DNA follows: TGTGCCAGTAGGCCGACTGGAAGATTCTATGGCTACACCTTC. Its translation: CASRPTGRFYGYTF.

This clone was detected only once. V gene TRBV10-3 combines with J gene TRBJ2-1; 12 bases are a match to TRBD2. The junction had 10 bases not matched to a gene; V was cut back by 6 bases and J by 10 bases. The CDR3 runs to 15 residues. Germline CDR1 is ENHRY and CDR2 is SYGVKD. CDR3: CAIRDRLAGEGEQFF. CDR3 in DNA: TGTGCCATCAGAGACAGACTAGCGGGAGAAGGCGAGCAGTTCTTC.

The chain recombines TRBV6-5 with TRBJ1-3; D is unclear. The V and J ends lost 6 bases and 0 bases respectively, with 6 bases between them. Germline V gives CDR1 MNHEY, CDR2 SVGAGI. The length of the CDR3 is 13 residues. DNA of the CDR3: TGTGCCAGCAGGCGAGACTCTGGAAACACCATATATTTT. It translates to CASRRDSGNTIYF.

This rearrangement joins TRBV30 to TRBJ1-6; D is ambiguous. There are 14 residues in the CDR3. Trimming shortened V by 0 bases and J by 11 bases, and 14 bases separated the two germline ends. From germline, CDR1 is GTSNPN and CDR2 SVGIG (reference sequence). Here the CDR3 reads CAWSVADGWTPLHF. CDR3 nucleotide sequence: TGTGCCTGGAGTGTAGCGGACGGCTGGACACCCCTCCACTTT. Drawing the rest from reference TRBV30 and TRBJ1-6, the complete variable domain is SQTIHQWPATLVQPVGSPLSLECTVEGTSNPNLYWYRQAAGRGLQLLFYSVGIGQISSEVPQNLSASRPQDRQFILSSKKLLLSDSGFYLCAWSVADGWTPLHFGNGTRLTVT.

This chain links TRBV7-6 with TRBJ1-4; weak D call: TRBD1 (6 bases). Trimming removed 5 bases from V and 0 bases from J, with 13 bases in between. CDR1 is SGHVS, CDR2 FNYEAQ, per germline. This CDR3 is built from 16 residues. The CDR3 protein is CASSDQQGPTNEKLFF. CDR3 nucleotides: TGTGCCAGCAGCGACCAACAGGGCCCAACTAATGAAAAACTGTTTTTT.

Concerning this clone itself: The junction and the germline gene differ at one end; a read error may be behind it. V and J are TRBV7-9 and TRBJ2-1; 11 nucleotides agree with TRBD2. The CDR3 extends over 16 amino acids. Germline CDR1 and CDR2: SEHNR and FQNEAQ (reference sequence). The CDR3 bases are TGTGCCAGCAGCGTAGCCCCTAGCGGGGGGTACAATGAGCAGTTCTTC. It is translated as CASSVAPSGGYNEQFF.

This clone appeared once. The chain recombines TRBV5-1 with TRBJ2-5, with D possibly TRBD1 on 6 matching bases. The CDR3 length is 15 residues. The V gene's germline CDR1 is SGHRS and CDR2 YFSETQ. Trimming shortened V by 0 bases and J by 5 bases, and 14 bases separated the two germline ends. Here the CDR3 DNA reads TGCGCCAGCAGCTTGGCTAGCATCCAGGGGGAGACCCAGTACTTC. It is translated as CASSLASIQGETQYF. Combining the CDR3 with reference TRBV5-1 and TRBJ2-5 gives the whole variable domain KAGVTQTPRYLIKTRGQQVTLSCSPISGHRSVSWYQQTPGQGLQFLFEYFSETQRNKGNFPGRFSGRQFSNSRSEMNVSTLELGDSALYLCASSLASIQGETQYFGPGTRLLVL.

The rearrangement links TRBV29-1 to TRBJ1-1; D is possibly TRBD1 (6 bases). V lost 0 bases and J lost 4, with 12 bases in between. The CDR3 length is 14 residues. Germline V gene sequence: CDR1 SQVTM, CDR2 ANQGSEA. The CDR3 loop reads CSVEENRVGTEAFF. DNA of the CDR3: TGCAGCGTTGAAGAGAACAGGGTCGGCACTGAAGCTTTCTTT.